This T cell receptor beta chain appears in the sequencing data of a study of T cells in Graves' hyperthyroidism and ophthalmopathy. TCR beta CDR3 regions were amplified from RNA. First-round RT-PCR targeting the TCR CDR3 was performed with the HTBI primer set. TCRdb reprocessed the multiplex PCR reads with MiXCR, giving one entry per CDR3 protein. The sample shows hundreds of thousands of distinct CDR3 sequences, just under 45% of them seen only once. This clonotype has just one count. The antigen is not known. A read error may account for a junction end that differs from germline. Study-level points and caveats: The model predicted ophthalmopathy a median around seven months before onset. Ophthalmopathy was distinguished from stable hyperthyroidism by 13 V-J signatures.

Those patients with uncontrolled infection, other autoimmune disease, pregnancy or lactation were excluded. The study based diagnoses on clinical symptoms, serum thyroxine and TRAb, thyroid ultrasound and orbital computed tomography. Specimen: peripheral blood or thyroid tissue (not recorded which). This TCR derives from an adult man with Graves' disease, either hyperthyroidism or ophthalmopathy (not recorded which).

CDR3 region: CASSQDNRGNYGYTF. DNA for the CDR3: TGCGCCAGCAGCCAAGATAACAGGGGGAACTATGGCTACACCTTC. This rearrangement joins TRBV7-9 to TRBJ1-2, with 8 bases aligning to TRBD1. Germline CDR1 is SEHNR and CDR2 is FQNEAQ (reference sequence). CDR3 length equals 15 residues.